Below, 5 T cell receptor beta chains from the same sample are listed, as sequenced in a study of blood T cell repertoires in COVID-19. Method: immunoSEQ multiplex PCR; TCRdb's copy keeps in-frame clones and lacks some. The sample consists of 120,000 or so clones, roughly 80% of them appearing once. Input material: peripheral blood. The receptors shown here come from a man in his fifties with acute or convalescent COVID-19.

The chain uses TRBV2 and TRBJ1-5; D may be TRBD1 (5 bases). CDR3 length: 12 residues. CDR1 is SNHLY, CDR2 FYNNEI, per germline. V lost 8 bases, J lost 4 bases, and 9 bases lay in between. The DNA of the CDR3 is TGTGCCAGCGACCGGGGGAATCAGCCCCAGCATTTT. This gives the protein CASDRGNQPQHF.

The chain couples TRBV27 to TRBJ1-3, with TRBD1 matching 7 bases. The CDR3 totals 15 residues. V gave up 5 bases and J gave up 8 bases; unmatched junction bases: 12. The germline V gene encodes CDR1 MNHEY and CDR2 SMNVEV (reference sequence). The CDR3 DNA sequence: TGTGCCAGCAGTCTGCTCAGGGGGGCTGGGCACACCATATATTTT. It specifies CASSLLRGAGHTIYF.

This clone was picked up a small number of times. The chain combines TRBV28 with TRBJ2-7; 7 bases are shared with TRBD1. The CDR3 loop spans 16 amino acids. CDR1 is MDHEN, CDR2 SYDVKM, per germline. V was clipped by 4 bases and J by 7 bases; unmatched bases: 16. The CDR3 DNA reads as TGTGCCAGCAGTTCTACTGGACAGGTCTACGAAGGGGAGCAGTACTTC. Translated: CASSSTGQVYEGEQYF. The full variable domain, completed using reference TRBV28 and TRBJ2-7, is DVKVTQSSRYLVKRTGEKVFLECVQDMDHENMFWYRQDPGLGLRLIYFSYDVKMKEKGDIPEGYSVSREKKERFSLILESASTNQTSMYLCASSSTGQVYEGEQYFGPGTRLTVT.

The chain joins TRBV6-5 to TRBJ1-1, with 8 positions matching TRBD1. Trimming took 5 bases from V and 0 from J; bases not matched to a gene: 5. The CDR3 has 15 residues. Looked up from germline, CDR1 is MNHEY and CDR2 is SVGAGI. Written as DNA, the CDR3 is TGTGCCAGCAGTCCCGGGACAGGCTTGAACACTGAAGCTTTCTTT. Translation gives CASSPGTGLNTEAFF.

The CDR3 coding sequence is TGTGCCAGCAATCCAGGGAATAGGAACACTGAAGCTTTCTTT. Translation gives CASNPGNRNTEAFF. The gene calls are TRBV9 and TRBJ1-1; tentatively, D is TRBD1 (5 bases). CDR3 length: 14 amino acids. The V end lost 6 bases, the J end lost 1 base, and 13 bases lay between the germline ends. The germline V gene encodes CDR1 SGDLS and CDR2 YYNGEE.